This TCR beta chain was captured by sequencing in a study of blood T cell repertoires in COVID-19. Study information: T cells, B-cell-depleted T cells, or PBMCs provided the cDNA or gDNA that served as material.

V lost 5 bases, J lost 4 bases, and 4 bases stayed unmatched. Germline V lookup: CDR1 MNHEY, CDR2 SVGEGT. The CDR3 spans 16 residues. Produced via immunoSEQ multiplex PCR; TCRdb's table is partial and in-frame only. Among tens of thousands of clones listed, 85% to 90% were seen once. Sequenced sample: peripheral blood. This receptor was obtained from a man between 65 and 80 years old with active or convalescent COVID-19. The chain has TRBV6-2 or TRBV6-3 and TRBJ2-3; 15 nucleotides line up with TRBD2. CDR3 loop: CASSHGLAGGPDTQYF. The CDR3 DNA follows: TGTGCCAGCAGTCATGGACTAGCGGGAGGGCCAGATACGCAGTATTTT.